This T cell receptor (beta chain) was documented in a study of blood T cell repertoires in COVID-19. Across the whole study: PBMCs, B-cell-depleted T cells, or T cells provided the cDNA or gDNA that made up the material.

The CDR3 has 17 residues. Losses at the gene ends were 7 bases for V and 1 base for J; bases not matched to a gene: 13. Germline V gives CDR1 MDHEN, CDR2 SYDVKM. This clone has only one observation. Sequencing was performed with immunoSEQ multiplex PCR; in TCRdb, only in-frame clones are kept and a portion is missing. Of 150,000 to 200,000 clones in the sample, roughly three quarters were seen once. The clonotype originates from a woman aged 45-59 years with acute COVID-19. Specimen: PBMCs or T cells enriched from blood (not recorded which). This chain uses TRBV28 with TRBJ1-1, with TRBD1 matching over 9 bases. The DNA for the CDR3 is TGTGCCAGCACCTCAAGCGGACAGGGGTTTTCGAACACTGAAGCTTTCTTT. Amino acid sequence: CASTSSGQGFSNTEAFF. Based on the CDR3 plus reference TRBV28 and TRBJ1-1, the full variable domain is DVKVTQSSRYLVKRTGEKVFLECVQDMDHENMFWYRQDPGLGLRLIYFSYDVKMKEKGDIPEGYSVSREKKERFSLILESASTNQTSMYLCASTSSGQGFSNTEAFFGQGTRLTVV.